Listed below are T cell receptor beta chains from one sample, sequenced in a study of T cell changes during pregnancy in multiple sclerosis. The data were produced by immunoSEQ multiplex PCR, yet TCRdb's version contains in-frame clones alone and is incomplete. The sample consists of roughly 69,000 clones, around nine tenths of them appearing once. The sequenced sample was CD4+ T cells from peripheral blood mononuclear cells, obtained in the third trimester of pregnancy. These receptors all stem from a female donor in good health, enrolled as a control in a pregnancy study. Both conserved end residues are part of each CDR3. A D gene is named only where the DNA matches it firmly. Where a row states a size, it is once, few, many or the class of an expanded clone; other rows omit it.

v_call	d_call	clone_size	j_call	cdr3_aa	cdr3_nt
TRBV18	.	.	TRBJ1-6	CASSPTEVPSPLHF	TGTGCCAGCTCACCAACCGAGGTACCTTCACCCCTCCACTTT
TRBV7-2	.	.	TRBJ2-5	CASSLDHLGAQYF	TGTGCCAGCAGCTTAGATCACCTAGGGGCCCAGTACTTC
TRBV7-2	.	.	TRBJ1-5	CASSQITGSNQPQHF	TGTGCCAGCAGCCAAATAACGGGGAGCAATCAGCCCCAGCATTTT
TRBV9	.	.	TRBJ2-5	CASSVAGRTETQYF	TGTGCCAGCAGCGTAGCTGGCAGAACGGAGACCCAGTACTTC
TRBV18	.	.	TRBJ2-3	CASSGGQISTDTQYF	TGTGCCAGCTCCGGGGGACAGATTAGCACAGATACGCAGTATTTT
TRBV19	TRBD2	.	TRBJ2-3	CASSIVMTSGGRDTQYF	TGTGCCAGTAGTATAGTTATGACTAGCGGGGGAAGAGATACGCAGTATTTT
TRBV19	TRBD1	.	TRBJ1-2	CASTDRAQLYGYTF	TGTGCCAGTACAGACAGGGCCCAGCTCTATGGCTACACCTTC
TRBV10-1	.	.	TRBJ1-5	CASSEFDSLGGNQPQHF	TGCGCCAGCAGTGAGTTTGATAGCTTAGGGGGCAATCAGCCCCAGCATTTT
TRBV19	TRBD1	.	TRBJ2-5	CASSKVGQGVEETQYF	TGTGCCAGTAGCAAGGTGGGACAGGGAGTGGAGGAGACCCAGTACTTC
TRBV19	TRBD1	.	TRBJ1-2	CASSIVQGAGGYTF	TGTGCCAGTAGTATAGTGCAGGGGGCTGGCGGCTACACCTTC
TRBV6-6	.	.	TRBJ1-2	CASSYSAGSGYTF	TGTGCCAGCAGTTACTCGGCAGGGTCCGGCTACACCTTC
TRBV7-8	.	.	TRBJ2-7	CASSLAPKGARYEQYF	TGTGCCAGCAGCTTAGCGCCAAAAGGGGCGCGTTACGAGCAGTACTTC
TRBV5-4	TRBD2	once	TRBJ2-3	CASSPPVAGGITDTQYF	TGTGCCAGCAGCCCGCCCGTAGCGGGGGGCATCACAGATACGCAGTATTTT
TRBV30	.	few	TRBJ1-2	CAWSVLRASNYGYTF	TGTGCCTGGAGTGTTTTAAGAGCGTCTAACTATGGCTACACCTTC
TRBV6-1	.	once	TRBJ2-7	CASSEARGYPYEQYF	TGTGCCAGCAGTGAAGCCCGAGGGTACCCCTACGAGCAGTACTTC
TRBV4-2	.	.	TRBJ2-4	CASSQVPYQNIQYF	TGTGCCAGCAGCCAAGTGCCCTACCAAAACATTCAGTACTTC
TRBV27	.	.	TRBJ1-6	CASSVEGENNSPLHF	TGTGCCAGCAGCGTCGAGGGGGAGAATAATTCACCCCTCCACTTT
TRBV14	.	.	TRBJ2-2	CASSPFGPGELFF	TGTGCCAGCAGCCCGTTCGGTCCCGGGGAGCTGTTTTTT
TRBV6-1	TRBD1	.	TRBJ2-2	CASSVITGQGKNTGELFF	TGTGCCAGCAGTGTAATAACTGGACAGGGAAAGAACACCGGGGAGCTGTTTTTT
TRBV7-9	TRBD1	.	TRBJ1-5	CASSLGDREHQPQHF	TGTGCCAGCAGCTTAGGGGACAGGGAGCATCAGCCCCAGCATTTT
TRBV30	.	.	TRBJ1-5	CAWTYRDNQPQHF	TGTGCCTGGACGTACCGGGATAATCAGCCCCAGCATTTT
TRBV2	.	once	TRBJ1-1	CASSDWGGPDTEAFF	TGTGCCAGCAGTGATTGGGGGGGGCCTGACACTGAAGCTTTCTTT
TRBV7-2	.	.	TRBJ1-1	CASSPQGRRTEAFF	TGTGCCAGCAGTCCTCAGGGCCGACGGACTGAAGCTTTCTTT
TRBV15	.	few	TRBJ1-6	CATSRANSPLHF	TGTGCCACCAGCAGAGCGAATTCACCCCTCCACTTT
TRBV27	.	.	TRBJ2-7	CASSSRQFTYEQYF	TGTGCCAGCAGTTCGCGACAGTTTACCTACGAGCAGTACTTC
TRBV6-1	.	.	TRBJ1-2	CASSEADGWGYTF	TGTGCCAGCAGTGAAGCCGATGGCTGGGGCTACACCTTC
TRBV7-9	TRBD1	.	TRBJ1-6	CASRPNGQGNSPLHF	TGTGCCAGCAGGCCGAATGGACAGGGTAATTCACCCCTCCACTTT
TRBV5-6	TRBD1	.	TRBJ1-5	CASSLTGGRNQPQHF	TGTGCCAGCAGCCTGACAGGGGGCAGGAATCAGCCCCAGCATTTT
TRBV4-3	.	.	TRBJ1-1	CASSRARGGNTEAFF	TGCGCCAGCAGCCGCGCGAGGGGAGGGAACACTGAAGCTTTCTTT
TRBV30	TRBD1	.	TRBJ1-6	CASFGDSYNSPLHF	TGTGCTTCTTTCGGGGACAGTTATAATTCACCCCTCCACTTT
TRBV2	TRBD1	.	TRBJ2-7	CASSGPGTGSYEQYF	TGTGCCAGCAGTGGACCTGGGACAGGGTCCTACGAGCAGTACTTC
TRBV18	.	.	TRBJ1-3	CASSPSQGAGNTIYF	TGTGCCAGCTCACCATCCCAAGGGGCTGGAAACACCATATATTTT
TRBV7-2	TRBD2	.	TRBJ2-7	CASSLQRGLSYEQYF	TGTGCCAGCAGCTTACAGCGGGGGCTCTCCTACGAGCAGTACTTC
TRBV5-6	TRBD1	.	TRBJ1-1	CASSWDRGTEAFF	TGTGCCAGCAGCTGGGACAGGGGCACTGAAGCTTTCTTT
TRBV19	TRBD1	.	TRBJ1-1	CASSEETGADTEAFF	TGTGCCAGTAGTGAGGAGACAGGGGCGGACACTGAAGCTTTCTTT
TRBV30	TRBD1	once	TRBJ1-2	CAGAQGDYGYTF	TGTGCCGGGGCCCAGGGGGACTATGGCTACACCTTC
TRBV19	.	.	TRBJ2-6	CASSFGAGANVLTF	TGTGCCAGTAGTTTCGGGGCTGGGGCCAACGTCCTGACTTTC
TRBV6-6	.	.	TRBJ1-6	CASRSPGNSPLHF	TGTGCCAGCCGTTCCCCGGGGAATTCACCCCTCCACTTT
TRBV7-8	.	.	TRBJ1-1	CASSFTRQGNTEAFF	TGTGCCAGCAGCTTTACCCGGCAGGGTAACACTGAAGCTTTCTTT
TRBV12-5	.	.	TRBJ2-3	CASGPPSSDTQYF	TGTGCTAGTGGTCCCCCTAGCTCAGATACGCAGTATTTT
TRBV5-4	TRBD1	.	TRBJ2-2	CASSRRDRGRGGELFF	TGTGCCAGCAGCCGGCGGGACAGGGGGCGAGGCGGGGAGCTGTTTTTT
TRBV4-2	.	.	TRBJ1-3	CASSQDRGFSGNTIYF	TGTGCCAGCAGCCAAGATAGGGGGTTCTCTGGAAACACCATATATTTT